The TCR beta chain under discussion was sequenced for a study of T cells in Graves' hyperthyroidism and ophthalmopathy. The investigators amplified TCR beta CDR3 regions from RNA transcripts. The primer set for the first-round RT-PCR of the TCR CDR3 was HTBI. TCRdb re-called the multiplex PCR reads through MiXCR, storing one row per CDR3 protein. The top ten clones hold 8% to 8.5% of a sample with approximately 590,000 distinct CDR3 sequences, approximately 44% of them seen once. V lost 3 bases, J lost 3 bases, and 4 bases stayed unmatched. CDR3 length: 14 residues. Germline CDR1 and CDR2: SQVTM and ANQGSEA.

The sample comprised peripheral blood or thyroid tissue (not recorded which). The TCR comes from a woman in her late teens or twenties with Graves' hyperthyroidism. The J gene is TRBJ1-2, the V gene TRBV29-1, with TRBD1 matching over 10 bases. This CDR3 reads CSVDTGTGDYGYTF. The CDR3 nucleotides read TGCAGCGTTGACACCGGGACAGGGGACTATGGCTACACCTTC. The entire variable domain, with the rest obtained from reference TRBV29-1 and TRBJ1-2, is as follows: SAVISQKPSRDICQRGTSLTIQCQVDSQVTMMFWYRQQPGQSLTLIATANQGSEATYESGFVIDKFPISRPNLTFSTLTVSNMSPEDSSIYLCSVDTGTGDYGYTFGSGTRLTVV.